This T cell receptor beta chain was identified during a study of blood T cell repertoires in COVID-19. Looking at the study overall: The origin of the acute and convalescent COVID-19 samples was the United States, Italy and Spain. Sources were T cells, B-cell-depleted T cells, or PBMCs; the material itself was cDNA or gDNA.

Here immunoSEQ multiplex PCR was the method, and the copy in TCRdb shows in-frame clones only, minus some. The sample contains around 180,000 clones, 70% to 90% of which appear only once. V gave up 4 bases and J gave up 3 bases; unmatched junction bases: 5. This CDR3 is 15 amino acids long. CDR1 and CDR2 from the germline V gene are LGHDT and YNNKEL (reference sequence). Sequenced: peripheral blood. This chain joins TRBV3-1 (or the pseudogene TRBV3-2) and TRBJ2-7; TRBD1 matches at 11 bases. The sequence was obtained from a human donor with active or convalescent COVID-19. The donor label of this sample is uncertain. In DNA, the CDR3 is TGTGCCAGCAGCCGAACCGGGACAGGGGGCTACGAGCAGTACTTC. Protein: CASSRTGTGGYEQYF.